Below, one TCR beta chain is given with its context. Method: immunoSEQ multiplex PCR; TCRdb's copy keeps in-frame clones and lacks some. The top ten hold around 0.6% of the sample, which has 1 million to 1.3 million clones, 70% to 80% seen once. This specimen belongs to a study of shared clonotypes between healthy human individuals. The junction had 3 bases not matched to a gene; V was cut back by 4 bases and J by 7 bases. This CDR3 comprises 11 residues. Germline CDR1 reads SQVTM; CDR2 reads ANQGSEA. V and J are TRBV29-1 and TRBJ1-2, with 7 bases lining up with TRBD1. The sequence derives from a man between 18 and 29 years old in good health. Some clones in this sample may be carry-over from other donors' samples. Sequenced input: memory CD4+ T cells from PBMCs. As to subset: CD45RA-negative fraction. CDR3: CSVGAGGGYTF. The DNA for the CDR3 is TGCAGCGTTGGGGCAGGGGGTGGCTACACCTTC.